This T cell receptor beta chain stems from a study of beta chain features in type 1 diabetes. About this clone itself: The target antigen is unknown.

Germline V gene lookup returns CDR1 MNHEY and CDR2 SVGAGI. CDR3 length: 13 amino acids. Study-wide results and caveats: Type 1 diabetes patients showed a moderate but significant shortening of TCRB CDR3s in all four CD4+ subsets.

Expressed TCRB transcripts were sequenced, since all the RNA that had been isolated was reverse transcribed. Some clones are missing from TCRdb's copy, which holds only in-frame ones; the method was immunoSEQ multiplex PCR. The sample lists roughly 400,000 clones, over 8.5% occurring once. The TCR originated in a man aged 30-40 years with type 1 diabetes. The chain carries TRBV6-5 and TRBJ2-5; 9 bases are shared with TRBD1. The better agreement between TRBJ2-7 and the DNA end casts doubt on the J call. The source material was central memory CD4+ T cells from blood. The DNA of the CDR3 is TGTGCCAGCAGATGGACAGGGGACGGCGAGCAGTACTTC. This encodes CASRWTGDGEQYF.